This TCR beta chain comes out of a study of CD8+CD57+ T cells in acquired aplastic anemia. Study-wide context: DNA recovered from sorted CD4+ and CD8+ cells had a mean of around 3.2 ug.

TCR beta VDJ and CDR3 profiles were obtained from a genomic DNA template. TCRdb redid the calling of the reads with MiXCR, one entry per CDR3 protein. The data show approximately 250,000 distinct CDR3 sequences, roughly 82% seen once. Selection for sequencing was limited to patients who had shown CD8+CD57+ cell expansion by flow cytometry. Blood came from patients not yet given any therapy. The germline gives CDR1 SGHNT, CDR2 YENEEA. J gave up 8 bases and V 0 bases, and 7 bases lay outside the gene matches. This CDR3 is 15 amino acids long. General study results and limits: It was found that more than 25 CD8+ CDR3 sequences were shared between patients and controls. Controls and patients did not differ significantly in CD8+ Simpson's diversity.

A note on this clonotype: As yet, its antigen is unknown.

The sample consisted of sorted CD4+, CD8+, or CD8+CD57+ T cells (not recorded which) from PBMCs. The chain is built from TRBV11-3 and TRBJ2-1; 7 bases are shared with TRBD1. This receptor was identified in a human donor with aplastic anemia. The CDR3 bases are TGTGCCAGCAGCTTAGATCTGACAGGGTACTATGAGCAGTTCTTC. This encodes CASSLDLTGYYEQFF. Together with reference TRBV11-3 and TRBJ2-1, the CDR3 gives the full variable domain: EAGVVQSPRYKIIEKKQPVAFWCNPISGHNTLYWYLQNLGQGPELLIRYENEEAVDDSQLPKDRFSAERLKGVDSTLKIQPAELGDSAVYLCASSLDLTGYYEQFFGPGTRLTVL.